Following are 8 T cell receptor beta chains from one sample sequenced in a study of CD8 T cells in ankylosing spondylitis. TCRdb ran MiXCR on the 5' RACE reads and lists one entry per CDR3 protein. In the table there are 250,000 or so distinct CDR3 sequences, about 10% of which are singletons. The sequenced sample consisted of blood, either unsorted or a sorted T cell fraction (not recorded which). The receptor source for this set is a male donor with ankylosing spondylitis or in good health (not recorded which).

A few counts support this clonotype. The CDR3 DNA reads TGTGCCAGCAGCCTGACCCCACCGGGACAGGGGGCCTACGAGCAGTACTTC. This gives the protein CASSLTPPGQGAYEQYF. The rearrangement uses TRBV7-9 and TRBJ2-7; 11 bases fit TRBD1. The CDR3 consists of 17 residues. J gave up 2 bases and V 5 bases, and 11 bases lay outside the gene matches. Germline CDR1 SEHNR, CDR2 FQNEAQ (reference sequence).

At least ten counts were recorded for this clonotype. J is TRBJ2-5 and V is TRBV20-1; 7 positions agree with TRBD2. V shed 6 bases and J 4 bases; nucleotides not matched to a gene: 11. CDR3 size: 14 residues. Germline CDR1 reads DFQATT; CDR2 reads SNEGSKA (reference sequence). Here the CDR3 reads CSAQDSRGVETQYF. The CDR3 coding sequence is TGCAGTGCCCAGGACTCCCGGGGGGTAGAGACCCAGTACTTC.

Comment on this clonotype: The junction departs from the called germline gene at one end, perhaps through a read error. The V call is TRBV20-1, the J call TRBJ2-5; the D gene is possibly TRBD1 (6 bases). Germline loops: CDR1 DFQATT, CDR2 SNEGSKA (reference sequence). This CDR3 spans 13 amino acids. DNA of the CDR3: TGCAGTGCTCGAGACACAGGGAAGGAGACCCAGTACTTC. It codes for CSARDTGKETQYF.

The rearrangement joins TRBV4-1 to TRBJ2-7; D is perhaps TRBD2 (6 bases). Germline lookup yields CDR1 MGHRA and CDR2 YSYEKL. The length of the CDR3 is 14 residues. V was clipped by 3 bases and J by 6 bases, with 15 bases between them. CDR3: CASSHGTFLSEQYF. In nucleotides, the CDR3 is TGCGCCAGCAGCCACGGGACTTTCCTCAGCGAGCAGTACTTC.

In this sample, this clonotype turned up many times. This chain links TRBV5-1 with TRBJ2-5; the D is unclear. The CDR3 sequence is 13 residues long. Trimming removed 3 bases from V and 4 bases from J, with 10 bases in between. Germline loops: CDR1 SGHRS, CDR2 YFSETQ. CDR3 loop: CASSSPLGETQYF. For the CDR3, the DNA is TGCGCCAGCAGCTCACCTTTAGGAGAGACCCAGTACTTC.

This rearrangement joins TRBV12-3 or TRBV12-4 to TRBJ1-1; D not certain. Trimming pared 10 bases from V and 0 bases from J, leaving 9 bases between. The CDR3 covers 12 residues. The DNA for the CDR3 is TGTGCCACCATCGGGCTGAACACTGAAGCTTTCTTT. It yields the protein CATIGLNTEAFF.

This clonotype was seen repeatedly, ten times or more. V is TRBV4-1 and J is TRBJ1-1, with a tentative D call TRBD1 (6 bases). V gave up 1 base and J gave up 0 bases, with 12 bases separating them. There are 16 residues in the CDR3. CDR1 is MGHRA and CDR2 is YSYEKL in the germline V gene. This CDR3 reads CASSQGRTALNTEAFF. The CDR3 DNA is TGCGCCAGCAGCCAAGGACGGACAGCTCTGAACACTGAAGCTTTCTTT.

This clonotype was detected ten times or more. CDR3 residues: CASSHYGYTF. Here the CDR3 DNA reads TGTGCCAGCAGTCACTATGGCTACACCTTC. The chain employs TRBV6-1 and TRBJ1-2; D gene ambiguous. Trimming took off 5 bases at V and 3 bases at J, with 1 base between the two ends. This CDR3 has 10 amino acids. From germline, CDR1 is MNHNS and CDR2 SASEGT.